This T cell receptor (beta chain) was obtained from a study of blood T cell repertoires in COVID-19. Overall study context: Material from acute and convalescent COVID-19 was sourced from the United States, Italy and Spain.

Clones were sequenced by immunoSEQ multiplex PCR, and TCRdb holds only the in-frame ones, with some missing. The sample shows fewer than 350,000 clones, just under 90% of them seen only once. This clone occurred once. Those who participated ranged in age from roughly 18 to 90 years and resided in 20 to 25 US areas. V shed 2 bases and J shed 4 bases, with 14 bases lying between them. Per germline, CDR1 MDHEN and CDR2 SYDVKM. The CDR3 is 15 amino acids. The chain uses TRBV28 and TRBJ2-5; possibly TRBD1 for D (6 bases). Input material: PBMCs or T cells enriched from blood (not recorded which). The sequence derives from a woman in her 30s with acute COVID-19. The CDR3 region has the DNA TGTGCCAGCAGTTTAACCACGAAACAGGGAGAGACCCAGTACTTC. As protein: CASSLTTKQGETQYF. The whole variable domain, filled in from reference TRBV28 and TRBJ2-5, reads DVKVTQSSRYLVKRTGEKVFLECVQDMDHENMFWYRQDPGLGLRLIYFSYDVKMKEKGDIPEGYSVSREKKERFSLILESASTNQTSMYLCASSLTTKQGETQYFGPGTRLLVL.